The TCR beta chain under discussion was sequenced for a study of T-cell memory formation after mild COVID-19. TCRdb re-called the 5' RACE reads through MiXCR, storing one row per CDR3 protein. The repertoire holds about 130,000 distinct CDR3 sequences, with about a sixth as singletons. CDR3 length: 15 residues. The germline gives CDR1 DFQATT, CDR2 SNEGSKA (reference sequence). The ends were cut back, 1 base at V and 6 bases at J, with 13 bases in the middle. The J gene is TRBJ1-6, the V gene TRBV20-1; D is ambiguous. This sequence originates from a man younger than 35 who had mild COVID-19 (a few samples of this study predate the infection). Cell type and time point are not known. The specimen sequenced was PBMCs or a T cell subset sorted from them (not recorded which). The CDR3 spells CSARAPLGPNSPLHF. As DNA, the CDR3 is TGCAGTGCTAGAGCCCCCCTCGGACCTAATTCACCCCTCCACTTT.